A selection of T cell receptor beta chains follows, all from one sample in a study. Some clones are missing from TCRdb's copy, which holds only in-frame ones; the method was immunoSEQ multiplex PCR. Altogether 55,000 to 70,000 clones are present, around 93% being singletons, with the ten largest covering around 4.5%. Sample: PBMCs. These TCRs come from a man between 40 and 49 years old with rheumatoid arthritis. CDR3s include the opening cysteine and the closing phenylalanine or tryptophan. The D gene is left open where the match is weak. Where a row states a size, it is once, few, many or the class of an expanded clone; other rows omit it.

clone size	V gene	J gene	D gene	CDR3 protein	CDR3 DNA
NA	TRBV5-6	TRBJ1-1	NA	CASTHMNTEAFF	TGTGCCAGCACCCATATGAACACTGAAGCTTTCTTT
NA	TRBV29-1	TRBJ2-6	TRBD1	CSVPGQTTSGANVLTF	TGCAGCGTCCCGGGACAGACCACCTCTGGGGCCAACGTCCTGACTTTC
NA	TRBV15	TRBJ2-2	TRBD2	CATSTGTSGGANTGELFF	TGTGCCACCAGCACCGGGACTAGCGGGGGCGCGAACACCGGGGAGCTGTTTTTT
NA	TRBV28	TRBJ2-4	TRBD1	CASSDGTGGLIAKNIQYF	TGTGCCAGCAGTGATGGGACAGGGGGATTAATAGCCAAAAACATTCAGTACTTC
NA	TRBV5-1	TRBJ2-7	TRBD1	CASSARGLEQYF	TGCGCCAGCAGCGCCAGGGGGCTCGAGCAGTACTTC
NA	TRBV9	TRBJ2-1	TRBD2	CASSVGRGGRNEQFF	TGTGCCAGCAGCGTAGGGCGGGGGGGCCGCAATGAGCAGTTCTTC
NA	TRBV9	TRBJ2-1	TRBD2	CASSGVAGTRSDEQFF	TGTGCCAGCAGCGGGGTCGCCGGGACTAGGAGTGATGAGCAGTTCTTC
NA	TRBV10-3	TRBJ1-2	NA	CAIRTGTFDGYTF	TGTGCCATCAGGACGGGAACATTTGATGGCTACACCTTC
once	TRBV11-2	TRBJ1-1	TRBD1	CASSLGVRGLEAFF	TGTGCCAGCAGCTTAGGGGTCAGGGGGCTCGAAGCTTTCTTT
NA	TRBV24-1	TRBJ2-1	NA	CATSDFGSSNEQFF	TGTGCCACCAGTGATTTCGGCTCGAGCAATGAGCAGTTCTTC
NA	TRBV25-1	TRBJ2-1	NA	CASSEYRGGQFF	TGTGCCAGCAGTGAATATAGGGGCGGGCAGTTCTTC
NA	TRBV23-1	TRBJ1-1	TRBD1	CASSLYRGYVNTEAFF	TGCGCCAGCAGTCTTTACAGGGGTTATGTGAACACTGAAGCTTTCTTT
NA	TRBV2	TRBJ2-2	NA	CASSAGTGELFF	TGTGCCAGCAGTGCAGGCACCGGGGAGCTGTTTTTT
NA	TRBV15	TRBJ2-1	TRBD2	CATRELAGGFYNEQFF	TGTGCCACCAGAGAACTAGCGGGGGGGTTCTACAATGAGCAGTTCTTC
NA	TRBV29-1	TRBJ1-4	TRBD1	CSVSDRGLEKLFF	TGCAGCGTTTCCGACAGGGGGCTTGAAAAACTGTTTTTT
NA	TRBV4-3	TRBJ2-1	TRBD2	CASSQDWGRRVRGSYNEQFF	TGCGCCAGCAGCCAAGATTGGGGACGTAGGGTGCGGGGGTCCTACAATGAGCAGTTCTTC
NA	TRBV7-9	TRBJ2-3	NA	CASSSAGASTDTQYF	TGTGCCAGCAGCTCAGCAGGGGCGAGCACAGATACGCAGTATTTT
NA	TRBV3-1/TRBV3-2	TRBJ2-7	NA	CASSGLSGTDSYEQYF	TGTGCCAGCAGCGGCCTTTCCGGGACTGATTCCTACGAGCAGTACTTC
NA	TRBV18	TRBJ2-1	TRBD2	CASSPPGTSGGTTYNEQFF	TGTGCCAGCTCACCACCCGGGACTAGCGGGGGGACTACCTACAATGAGCAGTTCTTC
NA	TRBV5-1	TRBJ2-2	TRBD2	CASSFSGRDTGELFF	TGCGCCAGCAGCTTTAGCGGGAGAGACACCGGGGAGCTGTTTTTT
NA	TRBV28	TRBJ1-1	TRBD1	CASRDETGSDTEAFF	TGTGCCAGCAGGGACGAGACAGGGTCTGACACTGAAGCTTTCTTT
NA	TRBV6-2/TRBV6-3	TRBJ1-6	NA	CASSQGQGWNSPLHF	TGTGCCAGCAGCCAAGGGCAGGGATGGAATTCACCCCTCCACTTT
NA	TRBV5-8	TRBJ1-2	TRBD1	CASSRGQGNYGYTF	TGTGCCAGCAGCAGGGGACAGGGGAACTATGGCTACACCTTC
few	TRBV19	TRBJ1-1	TRBD1	CARTTGQINTEAFF	TGTGCCCGGACGACGGGACAGATTAACACTGAAGCTTTCTTT
NA	TRBV5-1	TRBJ2-1	TRBD2	CASRVTSNTANEQFF	TGCGCCAGCAGGGTGACTAGCAACACCGCTAATGAGCAGTTCTTC
NA	TRBV7-8	TRBJ1-1	NA	CASSLGGFQEAFF	TGTGCCAGCAGCTTAGGAGGGTTCCAAGAAGCTTTCTTT
NA	TRBV5-1	TRBJ2-7	NA	CASSQDRPPYEQYF	TGCGCCAGCAGCCAAGACAGGCCCCCCTACGAGCAGTACTTC
NA	TRBV4-1	TRBJ2-1	TRBD1	CASTLRTGYNEQFF	TGCGCCAGCACGCTGCGGACAGGCTACAATGAGCAGTTCTTC
NA	TRBV24-1	TRBJ2-3	TRBD2	CATQGAGVNTQYF	TGTGCCACCCAAGGTGCGGGAGTAAATACGCAGTATTTT
once	TRBV6-5	TRBJ2-5	TRBD1	CASDRGTWETQYF	TGTGCCAGCGACAGGGGCACTTGGGAGACCCAGTACTTC
NA	TRBV6-5	TRBJ1-5	NA	CASSYTTGSNQPQHF	TGTGCCAGCAGTTACACCACGGGGAGCAATCAGCCCCAGCATTTT
NA	TRBV4-3	TRBJ1-2	NA	CASSQGPGVGYGYTF	TGCGCCAGCAGCCAAGGTCCCGGGGTGGGCTATGGCTACACCTTC
NA	TRBV19	TRBJ2-6	NA	CASSLLSGANVLTF	TGTGCCAGTAGCTTACTCTCTGGGGCCAACGTCCTGACTTTC
NA	TRBV11-2	TRBJ2-1	NA	CASSFDSHNEQFF	TGTGCCAGCAGCTTTGACAGCCACAATGAGCAGTTCTTC
NA	TRBV21-1	TRBJ1-3	NA	CASNRTATSGNTIYF	TGTGCCAGCAATCGGACGGCGACTTCTGGAAACACCATATATTTT
NA	TRBV13	TRBJ2-1	NA	CASSSPGSYNEQFF	TGTGCCAGCAGCTCTCCAGGGTCCTACAATGAGCAGTTCTTC
NA	TRBV7-2	TRBJ2-1	TRBD2	CASSSSSGATYNEQFF	TGTGCCAGCAGCAGCTCGAGCGGGGCAACCTACAATGAGCAGTTCTTC
NA	TRBV14	TRBJ2-1	NA	CASSLGLADEQFF	TGTGCCAGCAGCCTCGGGCTAGCAGATGAGCAGTTCTTC
NA	TRBV7-9	TRBJ2-2	NA	CASSFGTAGETGELFF	TGTGCCAGCAGCTTCGGGACTGCCGGTGAGACCGGGGAGCTGTTTTTT
NA	TRBV25-1	TRBJ2-3	NA	CASSGTEFKDTQYF	TGTGCCAGCAGTGGCACAGAGTTTAAGGATACGCAGTATTTT
NA	TRBV5-1	TRBJ2-1	NA	CASSPDTGISYNEQFF	TGCGCCAGCAGCCCGGATACAGGGATCTCCTACAATGAGCAGTTCTTC
NA	TRBV21-1	TRBJ1-5	NA	CASSKGRDNQPQHF	TGTGCCAGCAGCAAAGGGAGAGATAATCAGCCCCAGCATTTT
NA	TRBV19	TRBJ1-3	NA	CASTRQSSGNTIYF	TGTGCCAGTACACGACAGAGCTCTGGAAACACCATATATTTT
NA	TRBV12-3/TRBV12-4	TRBJ1-5	NA	CASKFRHQPQHF	TGTGCCAGCAAATTCAGGCATCAGCCCCAGCATTTT
NA	TRBV13	TRBJ1-6	NA	CASSPQELDNSPLHF	TGTGCCAGCAGCCCACAGGAATTAGATAATTCACCCCTCCACTTT
NA	TRBV4-3	TRBJ2-7	NA	CASSQDRRGYEQYF	TGCGCCAGCAGCCAAGATCGTCGGGGCTACGAGCAGTACTTC
NA	TRBV25-1	TRBJ2-2	NA	CASNGCEGPLNTGELFF	TGTGCCAGCAACGGTTGCGAAGGACCTTTAAACACCGGGGAGCTGTTTTTT
NA	TRBV4-1	TRBJ2-7	TRBD1	CASSQDGAGGTLHEQYF	TGCGCCAGCAGCCAAGATGGGGCAGGGGGTACACTCCACGAGCAGTACTTC
NA	TRBV19	TRBJ2-1	TRBD2	CASIRAGPYNEQFF	TGTGCCAGTATTAGAGCGGGGCCCTACAATGAGCAGTTCTTC
NA	TRBV5-1	TRBJ2-3	NA	CASSLTVLSTDTQYF	TGCGCCAGCAGCTTGACCGTGTTAAGCACAGATACGCAGTATTTT
NA	TRBV4-1	TRBJ1-6	TRBD1	CASSQGGLRDSYNSPLHF	TGCGCCAGCAGCCAAGGTGGACTCCGGGACAGCTATAATTCACCCCTCCACTTT
NA	TRBV7-9	TRBJ2-7	NA	CASSLADKPSYEQYF	TGTGCCAGCAGCTTAGCGGACAAGCCATCCTACGAGCAGTACTTC
NA	TRBV5-6	TRBJ2-1	TRBD1	CASSSAGQGPHEQFF	TGTGCCAGCAGCTCGGCAGGACAGGGCCCCCATGAGCAGTTCTTC
NA	TRBV2	TRBJ1-6	NA	CASMRTNSPLHF	TGTGCCAGCATGCGAACTAATTCACCCCTCCACTTT
NA	TRBV28	TRBJ2-3	NA	CASSLWGSDTQYF	TGTGCCAGCAGTTTGTGGGGCTCAGATACGCAGTATTTT
NA	TRBV19	TRBJ2-6	NA	CASSTLRPSGANVLTF	TGTGCCAGTAGTACCCTGCGACCTTCCGGGGCCAACGTCCTGACTTTC
NA	TRBV7-9	TRBJ1-2	NA	CASTLGRGTNYGYTF	TGTGCCAGCACCCTTGGAAGGGGGACTAACTATGGCTACACCTTC
NA	TRBV7-9	TRBJ2-2	NA	CASSSGRTNTGELFF	TGTGCCAGCAGCTCCGGACGGACGAACACCGGGGAGCTGTTTTTT
NA	TRBV11-2	TRBJ2-2	NA	CASSPRQVVGNTGELFF	TGTGCCAGCAGCCCTCGGCAGGTGGTAGGGAACACCGGGGAGCTGTTTTTT
NA	TRBV9	TRBJ2-5	NA	CASSGEDYRETQYF	TGTGCCAGCAGCGGCGAGGACTACCGAGAGACCCAGTACTTC